This T cell receptor beta chain was identified during a study of cytomegalovirus exposure and HLA in healthy donors. PCR employed 60 Vbeta and 13 Jbeta primers. The method was immunoSEQ multiplex PCR; TCRdb's version includes in-frame clones alone and lacks a portion of them. The table lists approximately 170,000 clones, approximately 80% of them singletons, with 2% to 3% in the top ten. Between the trimmed V and J ends, which lost 6 bases and 4 bases, there was a span of 6 bases. This CDR3 is built from 12 residues. Germline CDR1 is MNHEY and CDR2 is SVGAGI. Sequenced input: PBMCs. The chain is built from TRBV6-5 and TRBJ2-2, with D perhaps matching TRBD1 (5 bases). The receptor was derived from a male donor in good health and CMV-seronegative. The CDR3 region is CASRQVTGELFF. The CDR3 DNA reads as TGTGCCAGCAGACAGGTCACCGGGGAGCTGTTTTTT.